The subject of this entry is one TCR beta chain. This record belongs to a study of shared clonotypes between healthy human individuals. CD45RO negativity and positive selection for CCR7 defined naive CD8 cells, a population that excluded terminally differentiated effector memory CD45RA+ cells. The CDR3 is 15 amino acids. V shed 7 bases, J shed 4 bases, and the junction held 13 bases outside the gene matches. Germline V gene data show CDR1 as SQVTM and CDR2 as ANQGSEA. TCRdb's copy holds only in-frame clones and misses some; the assay was immunoSEQ multiplex PCR. The table includes 600,000 or so clones, more than 95% detected once.

The sample taken for sequencing was naive CD8+ T cells sorted from blood. The V call is TRBV29-1, the J call TRBJ2-1; 7 positions match TRBD2. The TCR comes from a man aged 25 to 40 in good health. The CDR3 bases are TGCAGCGCCGAACTACTAGCGCGGGAATACAATGAGCAGTTCTTC. This gives the protein CSAELLAREYNEQFF.